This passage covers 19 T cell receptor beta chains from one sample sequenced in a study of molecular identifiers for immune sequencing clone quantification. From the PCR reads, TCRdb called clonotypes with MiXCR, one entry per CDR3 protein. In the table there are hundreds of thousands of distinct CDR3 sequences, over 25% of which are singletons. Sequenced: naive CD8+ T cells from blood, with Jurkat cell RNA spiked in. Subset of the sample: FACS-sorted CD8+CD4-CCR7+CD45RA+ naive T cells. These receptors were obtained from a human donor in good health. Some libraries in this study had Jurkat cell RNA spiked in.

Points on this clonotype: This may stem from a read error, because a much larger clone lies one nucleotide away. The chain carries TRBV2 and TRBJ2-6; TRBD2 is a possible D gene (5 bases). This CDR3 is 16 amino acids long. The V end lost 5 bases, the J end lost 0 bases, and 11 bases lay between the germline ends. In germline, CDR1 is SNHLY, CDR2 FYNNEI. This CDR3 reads CASSIRRGSGANVLTF. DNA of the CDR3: TGTGCCAGCAGTATTAGACGGGGCTCTGGGGCCAACGTCCTGACTTTC. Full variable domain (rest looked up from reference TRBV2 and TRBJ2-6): EPEVTQTPSHQVTQMGQEVILRCVPISNHLYFYWYRQILGQKVEFLVSFYNNEISEKSEIFDDQFSVERPDGSNFTLKIRSTKLEDSAMYFCASSIRRGSGANVLTFGAGSRLTVL.

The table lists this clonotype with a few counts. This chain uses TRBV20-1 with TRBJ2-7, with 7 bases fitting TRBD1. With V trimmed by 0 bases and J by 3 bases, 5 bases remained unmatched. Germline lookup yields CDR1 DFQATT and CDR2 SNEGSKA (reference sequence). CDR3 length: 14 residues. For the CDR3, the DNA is TGCAGTGCTAGAGATAGGGACAGCTACTACGAGCAGTACTTC. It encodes CSARDRDSYYEQYF.

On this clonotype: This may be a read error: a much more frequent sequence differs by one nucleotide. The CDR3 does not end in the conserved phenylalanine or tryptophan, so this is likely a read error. The CDR3 spells CASSWGTSREQYY. CDR3 nucleotides: TGCGCCAGCAGCTGGGGGACTTCTCGGGAGCAGTACTAC. This sequence joins TRBV5-1 and TRBJ2-7; TRBD2 is a possible D gene (6 bases). The V end lost 3 bases, the J end lost 7 bases, and 14 bases lay between the germline ends. The V gene's germline CDR1 is SGHRS and CDR2 YFSETQ. The CDR3 is made up of 13 amino acids.

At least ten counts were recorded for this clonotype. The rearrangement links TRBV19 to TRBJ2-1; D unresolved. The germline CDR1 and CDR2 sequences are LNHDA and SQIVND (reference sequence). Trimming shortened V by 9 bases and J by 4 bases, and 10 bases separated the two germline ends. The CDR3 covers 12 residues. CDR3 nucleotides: TGTGCCAGCAGCCCAAGTTACAATGAGCAGTTCTTC. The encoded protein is CASSPSYNEQFF.

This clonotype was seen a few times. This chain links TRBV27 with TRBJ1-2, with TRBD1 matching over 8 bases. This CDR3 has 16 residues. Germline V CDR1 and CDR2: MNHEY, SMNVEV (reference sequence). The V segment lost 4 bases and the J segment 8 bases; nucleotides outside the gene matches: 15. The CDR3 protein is CASSWSPGGTGEGYTF. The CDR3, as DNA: TGTGCCAGCAGTTGGTCACCTGGCGGGACAGGTGAGGGCTACACCTTC.

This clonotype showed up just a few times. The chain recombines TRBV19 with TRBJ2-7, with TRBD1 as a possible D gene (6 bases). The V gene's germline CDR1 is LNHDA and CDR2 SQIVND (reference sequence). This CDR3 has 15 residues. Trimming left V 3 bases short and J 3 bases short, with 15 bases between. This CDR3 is CASSIGQGLIYEQYF. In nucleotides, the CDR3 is TGTGCCAGTAGTATTGGCCAGGGGCTTATCTACGAGCAGTACTTC.

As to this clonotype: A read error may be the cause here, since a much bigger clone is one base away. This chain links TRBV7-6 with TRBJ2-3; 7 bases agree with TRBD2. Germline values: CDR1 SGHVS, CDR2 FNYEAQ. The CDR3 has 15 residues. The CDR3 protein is CAGSLALAWSDTQYF. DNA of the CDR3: TGTGCCGGCAGCTTAGCACTAGCGTGGTCAGATACGCAGTATTTT.

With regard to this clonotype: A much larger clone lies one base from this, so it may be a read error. CDR3 DNA sequence: TGTGCCAGCAGCTTAGTTCTTGCAGAGGCCACTGAAGCTTTCTTT. It yields the protein CASSLVLAEATEAFF. The chain combines TRBV7-9 with TRBJ1-1; the D is unclear. This CDR3 is 15 amino acids long. V lost 1 base and J 4 bases, leaving 13 bases between the germline ends. CDR1 is SEHNR and CDR2 is FQNEAQ in the germline V gene (reference sequence).

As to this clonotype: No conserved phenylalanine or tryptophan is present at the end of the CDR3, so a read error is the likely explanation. CDR3 bases: TGTGCCAGCAGCTCTTGGAGGCAAGTCGGGCACACTGAAGCTTTCCTT. Translating it yields CASSSWRQVGHTEAFL. The rearrangement links TRBV7-9 to TRBJ1-1; D is undetermined. Germline CDR1 SEHNR, CDR2 FQNEAQ (reference sequence). The CDR3 covers 16 residues. V was trimmed by 4 bases and J by 3 bases, leaving 18 bases between them.

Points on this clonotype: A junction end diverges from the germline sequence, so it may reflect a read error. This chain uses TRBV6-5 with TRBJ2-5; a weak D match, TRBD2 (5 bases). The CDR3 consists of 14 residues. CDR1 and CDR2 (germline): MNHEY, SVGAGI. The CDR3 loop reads CASRYSGLMETQYF. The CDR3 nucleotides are TGTGCCAGCAGGTACAGCGGTCTCATGGAGACGCAGTACTTC.

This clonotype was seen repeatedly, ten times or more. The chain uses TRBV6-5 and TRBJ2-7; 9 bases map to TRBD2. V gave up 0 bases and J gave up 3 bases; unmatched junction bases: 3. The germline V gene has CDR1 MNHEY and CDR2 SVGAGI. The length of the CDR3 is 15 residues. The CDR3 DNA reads TGTGCCAGCAGTTACTCGGGCGGGGGGGGCTACGAGCAGTACTTC. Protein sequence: CASSYSGGGGYEQYF.

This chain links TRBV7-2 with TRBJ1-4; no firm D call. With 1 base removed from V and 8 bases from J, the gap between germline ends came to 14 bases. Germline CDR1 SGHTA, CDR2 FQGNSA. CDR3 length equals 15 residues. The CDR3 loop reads CASSLVASIGEKLFF. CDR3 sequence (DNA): TGTGCCAGCAGCTTAGTGGCCAGCATCGGGGAAAAACTGTTTTTT.

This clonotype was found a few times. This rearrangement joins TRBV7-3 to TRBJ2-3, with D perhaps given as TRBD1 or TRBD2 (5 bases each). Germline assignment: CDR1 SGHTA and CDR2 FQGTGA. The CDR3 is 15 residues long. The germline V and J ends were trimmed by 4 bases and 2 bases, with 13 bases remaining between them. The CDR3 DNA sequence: TGTGCCAGCAGCTCTGGGACCTTTCTCACAGATACGCAGTATTTT. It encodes CASSSGTFLTDTQYF.

The DNA for the CDR3 is TGCGCCAGCAGCCAAGCTTGGGTCAGCGGGGGATCCTACGAGCAGTACTTC. Translation gives CASSQAWVSGGSYEQYF. This chain connects TRBV4-3 to TRBJ2-7, with TRBD2 matching 8 bases. This CDR3 has 17 residues. Germline trimming cut 1 base from V and 1 base from J; bases unmatched to any gene: 9. Germline V gene sequence: CDR1 LGHNA, CDR2 YSLEER.

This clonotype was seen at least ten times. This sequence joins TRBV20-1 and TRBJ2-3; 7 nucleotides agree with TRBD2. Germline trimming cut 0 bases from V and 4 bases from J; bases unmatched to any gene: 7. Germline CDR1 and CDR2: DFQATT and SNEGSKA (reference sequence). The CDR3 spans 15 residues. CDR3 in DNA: TGCAGTGCTAGAGAGTGGCGGGGGAGCGCAGATACGCAGTATTTT. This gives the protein CSAREWRGSADTQYF.

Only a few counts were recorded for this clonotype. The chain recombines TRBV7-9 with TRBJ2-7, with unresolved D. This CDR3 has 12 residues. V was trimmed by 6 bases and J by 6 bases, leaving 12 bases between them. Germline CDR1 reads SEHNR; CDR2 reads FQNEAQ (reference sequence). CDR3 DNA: TGTGCCAGCAGGGCTGGGTCGTCCGAGCAGTACTTC. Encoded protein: CASRAGSSEQYF.

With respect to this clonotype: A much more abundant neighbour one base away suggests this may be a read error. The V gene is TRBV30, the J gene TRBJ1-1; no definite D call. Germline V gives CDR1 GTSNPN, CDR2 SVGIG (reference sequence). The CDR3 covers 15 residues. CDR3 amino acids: CAWSLQRTTNIEAFF. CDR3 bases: TGTGCCTGGAGTTTACAGCGAACGACGAACATTGAAGCTTTCTTT. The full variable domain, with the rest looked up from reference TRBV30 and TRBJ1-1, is SQTIHQWPATLVQPVGSPLSLECTVEGTSNPNLYWYRQAAGRGLQLLFYSVGIGQISSEVPQNLSASRPQDRQFILSSKKLLLSDSGFYLCAWSLQRTTNIEAFFGQGTRLTVV.

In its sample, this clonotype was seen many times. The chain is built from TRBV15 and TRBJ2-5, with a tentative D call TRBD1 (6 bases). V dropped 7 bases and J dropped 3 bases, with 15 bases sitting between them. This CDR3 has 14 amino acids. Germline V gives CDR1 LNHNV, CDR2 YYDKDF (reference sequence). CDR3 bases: TGTGCCACCATGGGGACAACTCTAGAAGAGACCCAGTACTTC. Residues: CATMGTTLEETQYF.

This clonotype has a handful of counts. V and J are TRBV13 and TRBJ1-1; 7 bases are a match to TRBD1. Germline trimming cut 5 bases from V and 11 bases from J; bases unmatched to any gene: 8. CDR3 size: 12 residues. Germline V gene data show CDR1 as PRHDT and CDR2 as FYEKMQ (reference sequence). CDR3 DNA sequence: TGTGCCAGCAGCATCGACAGGGATCAGGCTTTCTTT. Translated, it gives CASSIDRDQAFF.